A single sample gave rise to the 7 T cell receptor beta chains below, sequenced in a study of cytomegalovirus exposure and HLA in healthy donors. A multiplex PCR was run with 60 Vbeta primers and 13 Jbeta primers. The data were produced by immunoSEQ multiplex PCR, yet TCRdb's version contains in-frame clones alone and is incomplete. The sample includes some 160,000 clones, 70% to 85% seen only once; the top ten take nearly 6.5%. Material: PBMCs. These receptors were obtained from a man aged 50 or older in good health and CMV-seropositive.

The chain couples TRBV10-1 to TRBJ1-1, with 8 bases fitting TRBD1. Germline V lookup: CDR1 WNHNN, CDR2 SYGVQD (reference sequence). Unmatched junction bases numbered 9, after V lost 8 bases and J lost 4 bases. The CDR3 runs 14 residues. CDR3 region: CASSGTGTATEAFF. As DNA, the CDR3 is TGCGCCAGCTCCGGGACAGGCACGGCCACTGAAGCTTTCTTT.

This clone has just one count. The chain links TRBV9 to TRBJ2-3, with 8 bases fitting TRBD2. This CDR3 comprises 16 residues. CDR1 and CDR2 (germline): SGDLS, YYNGEE. J was trimmed by 2 bases and V by 0 bases; bases with no gene match: 5. CDR3 protein: CASSVEGRGATDTQYF. The CDR3 DNA reads as TGTGCCAGCAGCGTAGAAGGGCGGGGGGCCACAGATACGCAGTATTTT.

The gene calls are TRBV29-1 and TRBJ1-1; 11 bases match TRBD1. The length of the CDR3 is 13 residues. CDR1 is SQVTM, CDR2 ANQGSEA, per germline. Trimming cost V 4 bases and J 4 bases; bases outside gene matches: 2. The DNA of the CDR3 is TGCAGCGTTGGGGGGACAGGGGGCACTGAAGCTTTCTTT. The encoded protein is CSVGGTGGTEAFF.

The chain carries TRBV6-1 and TRBJ1-6; no firm D call. The CDR3 consists of 15 residues. Per the germline V gene, CDR1 is MNHNS and CDR2 is SASEGT. Trimming took off 5 bases at V and 3 bases at J, with 11 bases between the two ends. The CDR3 DNA reads TGTGCCAGCAGTTCAGACGGGAGCTATAATTCACCCCTCCACTTT. Protein: CASSSDGSYNSPLHF.

V usage is TRBV12-5 and J usage is TRBJ2-2; possible D gene TRBD2, 6 bases. This CDR3 has 15 amino acids. The germline V gene has CDR1 LGHNT and CDR2 FRNRAP. V was cut by 5 bases and J by 4 bases, with 14 bases left in between. CDR3 sequence: CASGAGLKGTGELFF. The CDR3 coding sequence is TGTGCTAGTGGTGCAGGACTAAAGGGCACCGGGGAGCTGTTTTTT.

The count of this clone is one. The rearrangement uses TRBV28 and TRBJ2-3; 16 bases are a match to TRBD2. The germline V gene has CDR1 MDHEN and CDR2 SYDVKM. The CDR3 loop spans 17 amino acids. V was pared by 5 bases and J by 4 bases, with 6 bases of the junction left unmatched. This CDR3 reads CASSGTSGRVGADTQYF. In DNA, the CDR3 is TGTGCCAGCAGTGGGACTAGCGGGAGGGTAGGGGCAGATACGCAGTATTTT.

CDR3 in amino acids: CASSEAGYEQYV. The DNA of the CDR3 is TGTGCCAGCAGTGAGGCGGGTTACGAGCAGTACGTC. The rearrangement joins TRBV28 to TRBJ2-7; D possibly corresponds to TRBD2 (5 bases). The CDR3 spans 12 residues. Trimming took off 5 bases at V and 4 bases at J, with 9 bases between the two ends. Germline CDR1 MDHEN, CDR2 SYDVKM.